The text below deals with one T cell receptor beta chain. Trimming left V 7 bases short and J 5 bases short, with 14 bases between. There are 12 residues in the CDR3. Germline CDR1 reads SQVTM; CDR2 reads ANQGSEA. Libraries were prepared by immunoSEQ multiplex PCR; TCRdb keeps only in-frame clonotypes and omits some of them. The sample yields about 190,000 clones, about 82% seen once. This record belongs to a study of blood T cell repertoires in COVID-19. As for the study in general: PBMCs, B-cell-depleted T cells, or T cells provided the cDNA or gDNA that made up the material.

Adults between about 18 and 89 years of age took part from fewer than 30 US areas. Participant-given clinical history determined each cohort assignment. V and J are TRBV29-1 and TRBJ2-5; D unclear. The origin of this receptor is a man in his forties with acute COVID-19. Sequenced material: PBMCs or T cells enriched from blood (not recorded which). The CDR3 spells CSAPSSEETQYF. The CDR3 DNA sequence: TGCAGCGCCCCGTCATCCGAGGAGACCCAGTACTTC.